This is a list of T cell receptor beta chains from one sample in a study of blood T cell repertoires in COVID-19. TCRdb's copy holds only in-frame clones and misses some; the assay was immunoSEQ multiplex PCR. The sample records some 150,000 clones, about 87% being singletons. Sequencing was carried out using peripheral blood. The receptors shown here come from a woman aged 45 to 65 with acute or convalescent COVID-19. CDR3s leave out the opening cysteine and the closing phenylalanine or tryptophan.

TRBV5-1	TRBJ1-1	ASSLTGEGTEAF
TRBV11-2	TRBJ1-1	ASSHGRGEAF
TRBV6-6	TRBJ2-1	ASRATTSGTYNEQF
TRBV19	TRBJ1-1	ASSIPNTNTEAF
TRBV29-1	TRBJ1-2	SVGREEDGYT
TRBV24-1	TRBJ1-2	ATRASTGDGYT
TRBV12-2	TRBJ2-1	ASRLFRWTSGGYYNEQF
TRBV5-1	TRBJ1-5	ASSLVVRGSNQPQH
TRBV4-3	TRBJ1-5	ASSQTGGNQPQH
TRBV10-3	TRBJ2-7	AISERTGVYEQY
TRBV11-2	TRBJ1-2	ASRQGYGYT
TRBV2	TRBJ1-2	ASSEFQRVNPLGYT
TRBV29-1	TRBJ2-1	SVEGGGSSFLHNEQF
TRBV14	TRBJ2-3	ASSQQGATDTQY
TRBV6-5	TRBJ2-7	ASSSPGWQGGHEQY
TRBV11-3	TRBJ2-1	ASSLTSGGRSSYNEQF
TRBV7-3	TRBJ1-2	ASSFAGPSGYT
TRBV5-8	TRBJ2-3	ASSLQGASTDTQY
TRBV6-2/TRBV6-3	TRBJ2-7	ASSSRQGRDEQY
TRBV7-2	TRBJ2-1	ASSTVRQYNEQF
TRBV7-9	TRBJ1-2	ASSLGQGFGYT
TRBV5-1	TRBJ1-2	ASSFTGGSTNYGYT
TRBV5-4	TRBJ1-1	ASARMGQGNTEAF
TRBV3-1/TRBV3-2	TRBJ1-6	ASSQGEYSPLH
TRBV18	TRBJ1-3	ASQGEALKSVRSGNTIY
TRBV4-1	TRBJ2-5	ASSQDRDSSQETQY
TRBV4-1	TRBJ2-5	ASSQLQGVFETQY
TRBV7-3	TRBJ1-6	ASSSDRYSPLH